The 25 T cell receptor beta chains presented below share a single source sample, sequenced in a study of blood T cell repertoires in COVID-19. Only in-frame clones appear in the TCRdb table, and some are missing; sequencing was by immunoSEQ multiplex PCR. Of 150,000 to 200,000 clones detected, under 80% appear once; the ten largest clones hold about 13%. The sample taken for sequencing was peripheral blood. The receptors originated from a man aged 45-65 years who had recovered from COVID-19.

Written as DNA, the CDR3 is TGTGCCAGCAGCTTAGTGCAGGGATGGACGCACAATGAGCAGTTCTTC. It yields the protein CASSLVQGWTHNEQFF. The chain links TRBV11-2 to TRBJ2-1; a weak D match, TRBD1 (5 bases). V dropped 1 base and J dropped 5 bases, with 15 bases sitting between them. Germline CDR1 reads SGHAT; CDR2 reads FQNNGV. The CDR3 extends over 16 amino acids.

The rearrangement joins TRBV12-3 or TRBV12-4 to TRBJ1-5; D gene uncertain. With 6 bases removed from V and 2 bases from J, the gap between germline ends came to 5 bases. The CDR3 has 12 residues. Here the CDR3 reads CASRSGNQPQHF. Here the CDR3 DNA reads TGTGCCAGCAGATCGGGCAATCAGCCCCAGCATTTT.

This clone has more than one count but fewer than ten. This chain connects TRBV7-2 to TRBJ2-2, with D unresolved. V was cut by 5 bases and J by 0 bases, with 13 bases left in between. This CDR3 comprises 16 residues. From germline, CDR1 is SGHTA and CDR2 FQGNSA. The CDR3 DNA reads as TGTGCCAGCAGCCCGACTCGAAATTCGAACACCGGGGAGCTGTTTTTT. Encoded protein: CASSPTRNSNTGELFF.

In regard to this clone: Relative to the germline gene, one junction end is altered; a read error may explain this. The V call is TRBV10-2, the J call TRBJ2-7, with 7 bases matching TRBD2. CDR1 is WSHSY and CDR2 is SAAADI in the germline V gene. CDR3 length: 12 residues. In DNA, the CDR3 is TGCGCCAGCAGTGAGACACATGGAAGCGGGGCCTTC. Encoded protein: CASSETHGSGAF.

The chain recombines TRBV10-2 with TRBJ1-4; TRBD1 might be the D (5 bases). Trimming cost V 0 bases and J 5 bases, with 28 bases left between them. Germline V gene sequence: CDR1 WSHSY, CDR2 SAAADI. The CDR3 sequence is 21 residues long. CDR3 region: CASSESIQGLVSFGWNEKLFF. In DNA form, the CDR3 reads TGCGCCAGCAGTGAGTCGATTCAGGGTTTGGTCTCCTTTGGTTGGAATGAAAAACTGTTTTTT.

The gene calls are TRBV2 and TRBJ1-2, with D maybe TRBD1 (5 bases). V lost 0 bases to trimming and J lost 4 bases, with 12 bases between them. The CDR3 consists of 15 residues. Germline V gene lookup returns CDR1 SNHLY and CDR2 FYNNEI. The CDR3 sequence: CASSEAGTGPYGYTF. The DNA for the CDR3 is TGTGCCAGCAGTGAAGCCGGTACAGGCCCCTATGGCTACACCTTC.

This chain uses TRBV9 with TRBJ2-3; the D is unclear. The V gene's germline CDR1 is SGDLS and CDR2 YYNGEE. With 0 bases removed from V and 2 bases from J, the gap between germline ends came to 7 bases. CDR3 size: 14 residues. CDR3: CASSVAPNTDTQYF. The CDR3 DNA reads TGTGCCAGCAGCGTAGCCCCCAACACAGATACGCAGTATTTT.

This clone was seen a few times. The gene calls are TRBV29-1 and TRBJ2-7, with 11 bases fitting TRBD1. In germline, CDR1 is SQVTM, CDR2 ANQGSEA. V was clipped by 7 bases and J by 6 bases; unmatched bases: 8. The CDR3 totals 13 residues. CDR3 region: CSAGTGTGGEQYF. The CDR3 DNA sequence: TGCAGCGCCGGAACCGGGACAGGGGGCGAGCAGTACTTC.

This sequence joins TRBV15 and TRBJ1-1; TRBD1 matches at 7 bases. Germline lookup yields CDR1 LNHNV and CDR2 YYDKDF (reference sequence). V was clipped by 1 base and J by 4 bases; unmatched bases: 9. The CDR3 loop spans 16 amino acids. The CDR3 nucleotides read TGTGCCACCAGCAGAGGACATACAGGGGTGGTCACTGAAGCTTTCTTT. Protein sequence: CATSRGHTGVVTEAFF.

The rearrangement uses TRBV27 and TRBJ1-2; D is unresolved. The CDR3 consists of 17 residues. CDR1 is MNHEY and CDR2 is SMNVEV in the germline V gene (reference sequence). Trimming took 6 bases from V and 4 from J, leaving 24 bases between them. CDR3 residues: CASRENAGSHPLYGYTF. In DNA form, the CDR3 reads TGTGCCAGCAGGGAAAACGCCGGGTCCCATCCCCTCTATGGCTACACCTTC.

CDR3 residues: CASSYGGLITKETQYF. In DNA, the CDR3 is TGTGCCAGCAGTTACGGGGGACTAATAACGAAAGAGACCCAGTACTTC. This rearrangement joins TRBV6-5 to TRBJ2-5; 7 nucleotides line up with TRBD2. From germline, CDR1 is MNHEY and CDR2 SVGAGI. The CDR3 has 16 amino acids. The ends lost 2 bases at V and 3 bases at J; junction bases unmatched: 9.

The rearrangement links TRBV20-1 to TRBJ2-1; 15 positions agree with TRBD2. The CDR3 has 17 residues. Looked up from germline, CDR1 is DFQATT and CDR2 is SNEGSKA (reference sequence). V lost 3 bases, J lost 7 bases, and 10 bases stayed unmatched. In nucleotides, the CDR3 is TGCAGTGCTAGTAGGACTAGCGGGAGGGCGAGTCAGAATGAGCAGTTCTTC. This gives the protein CSASRTSGRASQNEQFF.

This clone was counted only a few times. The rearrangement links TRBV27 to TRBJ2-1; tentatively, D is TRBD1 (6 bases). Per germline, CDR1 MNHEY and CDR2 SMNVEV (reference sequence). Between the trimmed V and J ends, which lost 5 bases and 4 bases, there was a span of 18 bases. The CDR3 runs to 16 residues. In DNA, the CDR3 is TGTGCCAGCAGTAGAGAACAGGGCGCGACTTACAATGAGCAGTTCTTC. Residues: CASSREQGATYNEQFF.

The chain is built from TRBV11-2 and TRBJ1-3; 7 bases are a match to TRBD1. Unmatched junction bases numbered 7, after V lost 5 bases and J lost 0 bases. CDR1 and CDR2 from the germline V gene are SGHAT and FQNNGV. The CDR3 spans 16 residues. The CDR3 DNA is TGTGCCAGCAGCACCGACAGGGTATCCTCTGGAAACACCATATATTTT. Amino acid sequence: CASSTDRVSSGNTIYF.

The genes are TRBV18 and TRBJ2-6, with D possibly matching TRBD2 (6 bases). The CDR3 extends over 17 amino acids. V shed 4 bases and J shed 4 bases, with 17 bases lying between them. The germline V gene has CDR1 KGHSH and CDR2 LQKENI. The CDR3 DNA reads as TGTGCCAGCTCACGGGGGGTTTACCTTACCGGGGCCAACGTCCTGACTTTC. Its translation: CASSRGVYLTGANVLTF.

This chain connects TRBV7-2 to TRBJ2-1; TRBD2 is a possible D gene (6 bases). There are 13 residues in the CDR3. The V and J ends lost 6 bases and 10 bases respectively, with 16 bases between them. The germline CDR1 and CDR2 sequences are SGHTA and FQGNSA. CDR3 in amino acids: CASRPPWGEEQFF. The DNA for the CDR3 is TGTGCCAGCAGACCTCCGTGGGGGGAGGAGCAGTTCTTC.

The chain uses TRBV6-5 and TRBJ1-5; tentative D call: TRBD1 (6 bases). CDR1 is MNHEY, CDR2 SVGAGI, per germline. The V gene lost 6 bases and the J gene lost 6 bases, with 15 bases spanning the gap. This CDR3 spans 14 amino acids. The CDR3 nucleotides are TGTGCCAGCAGGTGGGAGGGGGATCGTCAGCCCCAGCATTTT. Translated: CASRWEGDRQPQHF.

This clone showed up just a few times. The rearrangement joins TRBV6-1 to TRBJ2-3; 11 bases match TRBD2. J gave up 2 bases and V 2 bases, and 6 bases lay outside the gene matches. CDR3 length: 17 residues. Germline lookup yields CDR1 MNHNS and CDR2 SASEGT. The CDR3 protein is CASSESGLAGHTDTQYF. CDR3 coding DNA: TGTGCCAGCAGTGAAAGCGGACTAGCGGGCCACACAGATACGCAGTATTTT.

For the CDR3, the DNA is TGTGCCAGCAGTTCCTTAATCGGACTAGCGGGAGGGCCAGGCACCGGGGAGCTGTTTTTT. It is translated as CASSSLIGLAGGPGTGELFF. The V gene is TRBV27, the J gene TRBJ2-2; 15 bases are a match to TRBD2. The CDR3 sequence is 20 residues long. J was trimmed by 4 bases and V by 4 bases; bases with no gene match: 13. Germline CDR1 reads MNHEY; CDR2 reads SMNVEV (reference sequence).

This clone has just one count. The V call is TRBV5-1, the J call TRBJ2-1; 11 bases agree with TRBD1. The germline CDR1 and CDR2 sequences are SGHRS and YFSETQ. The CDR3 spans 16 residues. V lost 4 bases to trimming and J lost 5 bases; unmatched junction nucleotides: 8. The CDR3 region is CASSPGGTGGNNEQFF. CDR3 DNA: TGCGCCAGCAGCCCCGGAGGGACAGGGGGTAACAATGAGCAGTTCTTC.

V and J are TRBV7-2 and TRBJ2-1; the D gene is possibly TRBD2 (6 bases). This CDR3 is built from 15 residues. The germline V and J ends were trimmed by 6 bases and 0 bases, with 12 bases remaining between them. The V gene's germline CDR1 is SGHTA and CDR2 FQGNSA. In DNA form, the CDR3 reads TGTGCCAGCAGTCGCCGGGAGAACTCCTACAATGAGCAGTTCTTC. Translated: CASSRRENSYNEQFF.

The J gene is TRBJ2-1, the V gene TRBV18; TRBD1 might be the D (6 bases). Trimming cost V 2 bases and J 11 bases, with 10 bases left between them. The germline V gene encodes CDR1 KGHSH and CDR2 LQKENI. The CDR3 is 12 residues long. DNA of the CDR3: TGTGCCAGCTCACCAAGGGGGATACAGCAGTTCTTC. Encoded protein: CASSPRGIQQFF. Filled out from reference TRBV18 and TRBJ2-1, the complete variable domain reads NAGVMQNPRHLVRRRGQEARLRCSPMKGHSHVYWYRQLPEEGLKFMVYLQKENIIDESGMPKERFSAEFPKEGPSILRIQQVVRGDSAAYFCASSPRGIQQFFGPGTRLTVL.

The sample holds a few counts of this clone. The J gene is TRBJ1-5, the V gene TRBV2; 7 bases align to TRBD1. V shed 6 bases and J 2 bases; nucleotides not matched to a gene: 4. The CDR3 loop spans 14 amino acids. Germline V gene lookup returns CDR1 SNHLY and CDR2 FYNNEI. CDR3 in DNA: TGTGCCAGCAGAAGGACAGGAGGCAATCAGCCCCAGCATTTT. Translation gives CASRRTGGNQPQHF.

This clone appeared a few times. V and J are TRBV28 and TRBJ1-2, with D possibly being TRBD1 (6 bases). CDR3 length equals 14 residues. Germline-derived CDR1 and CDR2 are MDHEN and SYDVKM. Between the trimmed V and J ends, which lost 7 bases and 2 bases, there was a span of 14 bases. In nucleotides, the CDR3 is TGTGCCAGCATCTCGGCAGGGGTCAACTATGGCTACACCTTC. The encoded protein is CASISAGVNYGYTF.

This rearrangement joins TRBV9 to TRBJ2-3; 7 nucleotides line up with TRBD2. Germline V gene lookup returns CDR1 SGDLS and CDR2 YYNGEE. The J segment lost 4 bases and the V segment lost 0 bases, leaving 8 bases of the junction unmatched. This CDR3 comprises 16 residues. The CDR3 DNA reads TGTGCCAGCAGCGTAGGGGGTAGCGGGTCCCCAGATACGCAGTATTTT. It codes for CASSVGGSGSPDTQYF. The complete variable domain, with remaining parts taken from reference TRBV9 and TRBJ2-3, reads DSGVTQTPKHLITATGQRVTLRCSPRSGDLSVYWYQQSLDQGLQFLIQYYNGEERAKGNILERFSAQQFPDLHSELNLSSLELGDSALYFCASSVGGSGSPDTQYFGPGTRLTVL.